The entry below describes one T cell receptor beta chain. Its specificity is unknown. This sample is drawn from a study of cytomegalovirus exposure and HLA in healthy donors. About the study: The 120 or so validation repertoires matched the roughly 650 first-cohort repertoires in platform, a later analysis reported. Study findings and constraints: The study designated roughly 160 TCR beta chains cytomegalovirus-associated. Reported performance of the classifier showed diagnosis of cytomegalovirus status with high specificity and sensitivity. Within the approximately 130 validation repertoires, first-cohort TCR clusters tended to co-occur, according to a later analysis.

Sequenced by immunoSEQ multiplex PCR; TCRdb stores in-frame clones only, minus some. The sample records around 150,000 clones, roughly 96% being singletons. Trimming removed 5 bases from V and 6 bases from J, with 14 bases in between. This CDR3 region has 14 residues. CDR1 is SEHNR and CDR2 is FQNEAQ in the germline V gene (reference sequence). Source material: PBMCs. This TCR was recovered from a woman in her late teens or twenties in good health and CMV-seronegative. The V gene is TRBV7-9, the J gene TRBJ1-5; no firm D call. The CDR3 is CASSNPGEGQPQHF. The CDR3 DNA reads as TGTGCCAGCAGCAACCCCGGGGAGGGTCAGCCCCAGCATTTT.